This T cell receptor (beta chain) was recovered during a study of memory CD4+ T cells and cytomegalovirus serostatus. The sort gate was single viable CD3+CD4+CD8-CD45RO+ cells for memory CD4+ T cells. Germline CDR1 SGDLS, CDR2 YYNGEE. CDR3 size: 14 residues. J was trimmed by 4 bases and V by 0 bases; bases with no gene match: 3. Assay used: immunoSEQ multiplex PCR; TCRdb lists only in-frame clones, some missing. This sample carries 75,000 to 90,000 clones, about 85% of them seen once, and the ten largest clones take around 0.78%. The chain uses TRBV9 and TRBJ1-1; 7 bases agree with TRBD1. This TCR was sampled from an adult in good health and CMV-seronegative. The source material was memory CD4+ T cells from blood. CDR3 sequence reads: CASSVAGGVTEAFF. In DNA form, the CDR3 reads TGTGCCAGCAGCGTAGCAGGGGGGGTCACTGAAGCTTTCTTT.